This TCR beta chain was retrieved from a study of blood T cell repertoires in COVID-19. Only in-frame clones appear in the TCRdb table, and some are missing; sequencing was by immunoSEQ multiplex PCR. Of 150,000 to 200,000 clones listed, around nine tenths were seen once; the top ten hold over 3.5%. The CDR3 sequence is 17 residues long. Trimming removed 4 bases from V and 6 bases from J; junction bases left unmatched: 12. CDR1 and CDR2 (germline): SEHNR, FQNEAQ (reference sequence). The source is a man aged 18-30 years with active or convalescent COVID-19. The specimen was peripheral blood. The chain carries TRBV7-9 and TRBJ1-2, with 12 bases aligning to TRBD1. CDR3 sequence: CASSSYGTGGGFDGYTF. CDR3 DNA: TGTGCCAGCAGCTCCTACGGGACAGGGGGCGGTTTTGATGGCTACACCTTC.